Shown below are 21 T cell receptor beta chains from a single sample sequenced in a study of neurological immune-mediated disorders. TCRdb re-analysed the 5' RACE reads in MiXCR, keeping a single row per CDR3 protein. The sample carries 30,000 to 45,000 distinct CDR3 sequences, 9% to 12% recorded once. Sequencing was done on a sample of PBMCs. These receptors were obtained from a young woman with HTLV-1-associated myelopathy (HAM/TSP).

This clonotype occurred many times. The V call is TRBV10-3, the J call TRBJ1-1; 9 nucleotides line up with TRBD1. The CDR3 covers 13 residues. Germline V gene sequence: CDR1 ENHRY, CDR2 SYGVKD. The J segment lost 1 base and the V segment lost 9 bases, leaving 3 bases of the junction unmatched. In DNA, the CDR3 is TGTGCCATTCGACAGGGGGAGAACACTGAAGCTTTCTTT. Translated, it gives CAIRQGENTEAFF.

This clonotype was found many times. This sequence joins TRBV20-1 and TRBJ1-4; 12 bases align to TRBD1. Trimming cost V 5 bases and J 7 bases; bases outside gene matches: 17. This CDR3 region has 18 residues. CDR1 DFQATT and CDR2 SNEGSKA come from the germline V gene (reference sequence). The CDR3 loop reads CSAAPGTGGAWVREKLFF. CDR3 bases: TGCAGTGCTGCTCCCGGGACAGGGGGCGCCTGGGTCCGTGAAAAACTGTTTTTT.

This clonotype was counted at least ten times. The chain is built from TRBV2 and TRBJ2-3; tentatively, D is TRBD2 (5 bases). Per the germline V gene, CDR1 is SNHLY and CDR2 is FYNNEI. With 7 bases removed from V and 4 bases from J, the gap between germline ends came to 15 bases. The CDR3 extends over 14 amino acids. CDR3: CASKTSVPSDTQYF. CDR3 DNA: TGTGCCAGCAAAACTAGTGTCCCTTCAGATACGCAGTATTTT.

This clonotype was counted many times. The chain carries TRBV20-1 and TRBJ2-3, with 8 bases identical to TRBD2. CDR1 and CDR2 from the germline V gene are DFQATT and SNEGSKA (reference sequence). This CDR3 has 18 residues. Germline trimming cut 1 base from V and 2 bases from J; bases unmatched to any gene: 14. CDR3 in DNA: TGCAGTGCTAGAGGATCCGGTTACCTAGCGGGCCTCACAGATACGCAGTATTTT. Its protein product is CSARGSGYLAGLTDTQYF.

This clonotype was counted at least ten times. The genes are TRBV20-1 and TRBJ1-4; D is unresolved. Germline CDR1 reads DFQATT; CDR2 reads SNEGSKA (reference sequence). Between the trimmed V and J ends, which lost 0 bases and 10 bases, there was a span of 12 bases. The CDR3 loop spans 13 amino acids. The CDR3 DNA is TGCAGTGCTAGAGATCGGACGGGAAGAAAACTGTTTTTT. Translating gives CSARDRTGRKLFF.

This clonotype was observed at least ten times. The rearrangement uses TRBV10-3 and TRBJ2-3; D gene unclear. The germline V gene has CDR1 ENHRY and CDR2 SYGVKD. V lost 3 bases to trimming and J lost 2 bases, with 6 bases between them. This CDR3 has 13 amino acids. CDR3 in DNA: TGTGCCATCAGTGACTCTTTCACAGATACGCAGTATTTT. It is translated as CAISDSFTDTQYF.

The chain uses TRBV4-2 and TRBJ2-1; the match to TRBD2 covers 10 bases. J gave up 12 bases and V 1 base, and 15 bases lay outside the gene matches. Germline CDR1 LGHNA, CDR2 YNFKEQ. CDR3 length equals 17 residues. The CDR3 nucleotides are TGTGCCAGCAGCCAAGGGAGTATAGCGGGGGGCCGGAGCTCGCAGTTCTTC. This sequence encodes CASSQGSIAGGRSSQFF.

This clonotype was counted many times. This rearrangement joins TRBV20-1 to TRBJ1-3; the D is unclear. Germline CDR1 reads DFQATT; CDR2 reads SNEGSKA (reference sequence). Trimming shortened V by 4 bases and J by 4 bases, and 17 bases separated the two germline ends. This CDR3 has 15 amino acids. The CDR3 protein is CSATTAGPAGNTIYF. CDR3 coding DNA: TGCAGTGCTACGACTGCCGGGCCGGCGGGAAACACCATATATTTT.

This clonotype turned up a few times. The genes are TRBV12-3 or TRBV12-4 and TRBJ1-2; a possible D gene is TRBD1 (6 bases). The CDR3 extends over 17 amino acids. The V gene lost 6 bases and the J gene lost 2 bases, with 22 bases spanning the gap. The CDR3 bases are TGTGCCAGCAGACCTCACTGGGGGGGGCGCTTCAACTATGGCTACACCTTC. This codes for CASRPHWGGRFNYGYTF.

This clonotype was counted at least ten times. The chain couples TRBV12-3 or TRBV12-4 to TRBJ1-1; TRBD1 matches 8 bases. Unmatched junction bases numbered 4, after V lost 6 bases and J lost 10 bases. The CDR3 sequence is 11 residues long. Here the CDR3 reads CASRTGGPAFF. The CDR3 coding sequence is TGTGCCAGCAGAACAGGGGGGCCAGCTTTCTTT.

This clonotype has at least ten counts. V gene TRBV6-4 combines with J gene TRBJ2-1; possibly TRBD2 for D (5 bases). Trimming shortened V by 6 bases and J by 1 base, and 13 bases separated the two germline ends. The CDR3 covers 15 residues. Per the germline V gene, CDR1 is MRHNA and CDR2 is SNTAGT. The CDR3: CASSADGLSYNEQFF. CDR3 DNA: TGTGCCAGCAGCGCAGACGGACTTTCCTACAATGAGCAGTTCTTC.

In this sample, this clonotype turned up many times. This chain joins TRBV10-3 and TRBJ2-1; 13 bases fit TRBD2. This CDR3 is built from 16 residues. With V trimmed by 3 bases and J by 4 bases, 3 bases remained unmatched. The V gene's germline CDR1 is ENHRY and CDR2 SYGVKD. CDR3 loop: CAISETSGGAYNEQFF. The DNA for the CDR3 is TGTGCCATCAGTGAAACTAGCGGGGGGGCGTACAATGAGCAGTTCTTC.

This clonotype was detected many times. This rearrangement joins TRBV4-2 to TRBJ2-3; D gene unclear. The ends were cut back, 0 bases at V and 6 bases at J, with 13 bases in the middle. CDR3 size: 15 residues. Germline V lookup: CDR1 LGHNA, CDR2 YNFKEQ. This CDR3 reads CASSQDSVRADTQYF. The CDR3 DNA is TGTGCCAGCAGCCAAGATTCGGTTAGGGCCGATACGCAGTATTTT.

This clonotype was recorded many times. J is TRBJ2-7 and V is TRBV20-1, with 7 positions matching TRBD1. The CDR3 is 13 residues long. CDR1 and CDR2 from the germline V gene are DFQATT and SNEGSKA (reference sequence). The V segment lost 3 bases and the J segment 3 bases; nucleotides outside the gene matches: 5. CDR3 sequence (DNA): TGCAGTGCTAGTCCTGGACAGGACTACGAGCAGTACTTC. As protein: CSASPGQDYEQYF.

In this sample, this clonotype is medium-sized (0.01 to 0.1%). The gene calls are TRBV20-1 and TRBJ1-3, with TRBD1 identical over 7 bases. CDR3 length equals 14 residues. J gave up 2 bases and V 3 bases, and 4 bases lay outside the gene matches. CDR1 is DFQATT, CDR2 SNEGSKA, per germline (reference sequence). CDR3 in DNA: TGCAGTGCTAGGACCACAGGGGCTGGAAACACCATATATTTT. It codes for CSARTTGAGNTIYF.

This clonotype showed up many times. V and J are TRBV29-1 and TRBJ2-1, with D possibly being TRBD1 (6 bases). V shed 0 bases and J shed 1 base, with 13 bases lying between them. In germline, CDR1 is SQVTM, CDR2 ANQGSEA. The CDR3 is 16 amino acids. CDR3 DNA sequence: TGCAGCGTTGAAGATCGTGAAACAGGGTCCTACAATGAGCAGTTCTTC. It encodes CSVEDRETGSYNEQFF.

This clonotype occurred many times. The J gene is TRBJ1-2, the V gene TRBV5-1, with D perhaps matching TRBD1 (6 bases). The germline V gene encodes CDR1 SGHRS and CDR2 YFSETQ. V lost 0 bases, J lost 0 bases, and 9 bases lay in between. The CDR3 contains 15 residues. The CDR3 spells CASSLAGQPNYGYTF. The CDR3 DNA is TGCGCCAGCAGCTTGGCCGGACAGCCTAACTATGGCTACACCTTC.

This clonotype was detected ten times or more. J is TRBJ2-3 and V is TRBV20-1; D gene ambiguous. The CDR3 covers 14 residues. V lost 1 base to trimming and J lost 1 base, with 9 bases between them. Germline V CDR1 and CDR2: DFQATT, SNEGSKA (reference sequence). In nucleotides, the CDR3 is TGCAGTGCTAGAGCGTTCGTAGGCACAGATACGCAGTATTTT. Protein: CSARAFVGTDTQYF.

This sequence joins TRBV5-1 and TRBJ2-5; maybe TRBD1 (5 bases). The V end was cut by 7 bases, the J end by 5 bases, with 18 bases between. CDR1 and CDR2 from the germline V gene are SGHRS and YFSETQ. CDR3 length equals 14 residues. The CDR3 here is CASYSQGLSETQYF. As DNA, the CDR3 is TGCGCCAGCTACTCTCAGGGTTTGTCCGAGACCCAGTACTTC.

This clonotype was seen at least ten times. The V and J genes are TRBV5-1 and TRBJ1-2, with D unclear. The CDR3 totals 16 residues. Trimming cost V 6 bases and J 2 bases, with 20 bases left between them. Per germline, CDR1 SGHRS and CDR2 YFSETQ. The CDR3 nucleotides are TGCGCCAGCACCGAGGTCGTCGGGCAGATCAACTATGGCTACACCTTC. It is translated as CASTEVVGQINYGYTF.

This sequence joins TRBV5-1 and TRBJ2-1; 8 bases line up with TRBD2. This CDR3 is built from 14 residues. Germline CDR1 and CDR2: SGHRS and YFSETQ. V was clipped by 2 bases and J by 8 bases; unmatched bases: 6. CDR3 bases: TGCGCCAGCAGCTTTGCCATCGGGGGGGATGAGCAGTTCTTC. Residues: CASSFAIGGDEQFF.